Sequencing of this T cell receptor beta chain was carried out in a study of T cells in Graves' hyperthyroidism and ophthalmopathy (dated by TCRdb to the late 2010s). Looking at the study overall: Peripheral blood was collected at initial diagnosis, before any treatment. To identify distinguishing TCR V-J signatures, a discovery cohort of about a hundred patients was used, comprising 43 with Graves' ophthalmopathy and around 60 with stable Graves' hyperthyroidism. An independent validation cohort of some 18 hyperthyroidism patients and 17 patients who later progressed to ophthalmopathy tested prospective prediction of ophthalmopathy. The roughly 99 discovery patients were divided at random into training and test sets in a 7:3 ratio. Thyroid tissue and blood T-cell repertoires from roughly 6 Graves' hyperthyroidism patients were also compared in the study. After sampling, hyperthyroidism patients received methimazole starting at 30 mg daily, and ophthalmopathy patients received high-dose intravenous methylprednisolone. According to the paper, TCR Vbeta CDR3 sequencing was carried out on 135 peripheral blood samples, which came from about 45 ophthalmopathy, around 74 hyperthyroidism and roughly 17 progressor patients.

This clonotype appeared a few times. The antigen it binds to is not known. Base qualities are not at hand, and no much larger clone is one base apart. Stable Graves' hyperthyroidism was defined as the absence of progression to ophthalmopathy over 18 months of follow-up. Hyperthyroidism patients were newly diagnosed, had a disease duration of under 2 months, and were aged 18 to 65 years. Patients with uncontrolled infections, other autoimmune diseases, pregnancy or lactation were excluded. Diagnoses were established on the basis of clinical symptoms, serum thyroxine and TRAb, thyroid ultrasound, and orbital computed tomography. Ficoll-Paque density gradient centrifugation was used to isolate PBMCs from around 10 ml of fresh peripheral blood. Trizol reagent was used to extract total RNA, and RNA quality was then checked on an Agilent 2100 Bioanalyzer. Amplification of TCR beta CDR3 regions was carried out from RNA transcripts. A first-round RT-PCR of the TCR CDR3 used the HTBI primer set with the Qiagen OneStep RT-PCR kit. Libraries were constructed in a second round of multiplex PCR, after which size selection and purification were carried out. The libraries were sequenced on an Illumina HiSeq2000 using paired-end 100 bp reads. In the paper's pipeline: SOAPnuke was used to process the raw data, removing reads that contained adapters or uncalled bases, had a mean Phred below 15, or lacked an exact match to the constant primer or identifier. COPE v1.2.5 was used to merge high-quality paired reads, and clonotypes were defined as unique nucleotide sequences. MiTCR v1.1 was used to align clonotypes to the IMGT TRBV, TRBD and TRBJ reference segments. The analysis was restricted to V-J combinations with a frequency above 0.0001, which together covered approximately 99% of the repertoires. The TCS score was defined as F50 (clonal expansion) divided by E x V (chaos), with BLOSUM62-based TCRdist calculated between CDR3 peptides within each V-J. Welch's t-statistics and random forest reduced 450 to 600 V-J features to some 14, which were used in a naive Bayes classifier (R e1071). The Morisita-Horn index was used to measure how similar the thyroid and blood repertoires were. TCRdb ran its own pipeline on the public reads, namely fastp trimming at Q25 and MiXCR clone calling, and kept in-frame beta chains. Each CDR3 protein appears once, grouped with its most common genes and DNA. The V and J calls, along with clone size, are taken from TCRdb and not from the paper's own processing. Here the sample has just under 750,000 distinct CDR3 sequences; 30% to 40% occur a single time. More than 25% of the sample belongs to the ten largest clones.

Relative to germline, V is 0 bases shorter and J is 2 bases shorter, with 11 bases between their ends. Sequences LGHNA (CDR1) and YSLEER (CDR2) are obtained from the germline V gene. Inclusive of the bounding cysteine and phenylalanine, the CDR3 is 15 residues long. The read is trimmed to its CDR3 DNA, 45 bases read in frame from base 1. Points the paper makes about the study in general: In validation, progression to ophthalmopathy was predicted by the model with 70.59% sensitivity and roughly 76% specificity, a median of approximately 7.1 months before onset. A 13 V-J signature model separated ophthalmopathy from stable hyperthyroidism, with 87.88% sensitivity and 81% to 82% specificity in cross-validation and 80%/75% in testing. Most expanded thyroid clonotypes (frequency above 0.001) were also found in blood, which suggests that blood repertoires may mirror thyroid immune responses. Sample size was not statistically predetermined, and investigators were not blinded to group allocation.

The sequenced sample consisted of blood. Recombination linked TRBV4-3 to TRBJ2-7, with TRBD1 tentatively as D gene (6 bases match). The origin of this receptor is a woman aged 40 to 49 with Graves' hyperthyroidism. The CDR3 corresponds to CASSQESGDTYEQYF. The DNA sequence is given as TGCGCCAGCAGCCAAGAGTCAGGGGATACCTACGAGCAGTACTTC.